This T cell receptor (beta chain) derives from a study of CD8 T cells in Susac syndrome. The V end lost 4 bases, the J end lost 0 bases, and 13 bases lay between the germline ends. The CDR3 is made up of 15 amino acids. The germline CDR1 and CDR2 sequences are GTSNPN and SVGIG (reference sequence). RNA in amounts of about 0.45 to 1 ug was reverse transcribed with random hexamers. The CDR3 of TCR beta was amplified by immunoSEQ multiplex PCR across 54 Vbeta and 13 Jbeta. TCRdb passed the immunoSEQ multiplex PCR reads through MiXCR, listing each CDR3 protein once. The table has about 200,000 distinct CDR3 sequences, around 96% seen once. Each multiple sclerosis control was a treatment-naive patient with relapsing-remitting disease that was either stable or active. It was negative isolation that provided the CD8+ and CD4+ T cells, whereas TEMRA cells were enriched by FACS.

The TCR sequence derives from a human donor with multiple sclerosis. The gene calls are TRBV30 and TRBJ1-3; D gene unclear. The sequenced sample consisted of CD4+ T cells from PBMCs. CDR3 DNA: TGTGCCTGGACGGGTGGGCAGAGCTCTGGAAACACCATATATTTT. Translated, it gives CAWTGGQSSGNTIYF. The full variable domain, completed using reference TRBV30 and TRBJ1-3, is SQTIHQWPATLVQPVGSPLSLECTVEGTSNPNLYWYRQAAGRGLQLLFYSVGIGQISSEVPQNLSASRPQDRQFILSSKKLLLSDSGFYLCAWTGGQSSGNTIYFGEGSWLTVV.